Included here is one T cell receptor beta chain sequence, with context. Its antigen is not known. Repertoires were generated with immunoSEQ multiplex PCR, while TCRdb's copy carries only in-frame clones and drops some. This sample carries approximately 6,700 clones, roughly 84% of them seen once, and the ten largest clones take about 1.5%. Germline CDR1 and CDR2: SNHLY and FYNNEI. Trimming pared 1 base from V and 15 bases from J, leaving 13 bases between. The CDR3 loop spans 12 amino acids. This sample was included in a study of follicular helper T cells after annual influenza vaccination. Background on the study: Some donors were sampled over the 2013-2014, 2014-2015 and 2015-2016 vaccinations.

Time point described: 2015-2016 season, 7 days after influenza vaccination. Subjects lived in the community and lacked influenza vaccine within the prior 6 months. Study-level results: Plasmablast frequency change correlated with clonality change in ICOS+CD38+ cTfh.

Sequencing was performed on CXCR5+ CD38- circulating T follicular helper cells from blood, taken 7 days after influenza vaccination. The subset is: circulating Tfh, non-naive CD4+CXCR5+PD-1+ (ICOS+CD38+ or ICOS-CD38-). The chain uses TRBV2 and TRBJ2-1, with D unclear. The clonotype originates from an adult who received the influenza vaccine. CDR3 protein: CASSEVQYRWFF. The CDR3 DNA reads TGTGCCAGCAGTGAAGTGCAATATCGTTGGTTCTTC.